This passage covers 30 T cell receptor beta chains from one sample sequenced in a study of PD-1 blockade in classical Hodgkin lymphoma (dated by TCRdb to about 2020). The library relied on the immunoSEQ multiplex PCR assay. As stored in TCRdb, this immuneACCESS dataset retains in-frame rearrangements with V and J assigned. A fraction of the clones does not appear; measured against another copy, unresolved V genes explain less than half of the discrepancy, and the remainder lacks a known reason. Recorded for this sample are approximately 13,000 clones; 80% to 95% of them occurred a single time. Around 20% of the sample lies in the top ten. Reading the label with the study, this specimen's time point is: cycle 1 day 1 (C1D1), immediately before nivolumab initiation. Every trial patient had relapsed following autologous stem cell transplantation, and prior brentuximab vedotin exposure was what differed among cohorts A, B and C.

Sample: peripheral blood mononuclear cells (PBMCs), taken at baseline. The source is a human donor with classical Hodgkin lymphoma.

The chain carries TRBV13 and TRBJ2-1; no clear D. V was clipped by 5 bases and J by 6 bases, with 11 bases between them. There are 13 residues in the CDR3. Germline CDR1 and CDR2: PRHDT and FYEKMQ (reference sequence). CDR3 DNA sequence: TGTGCCAGCAGCCTTCGCCCCGTCAATGAGCAGTTCTTC. Its protein product is CASSLRPVNEQFF.

This CDR3 reads CASSQKQGHSPLHF. The DNA of the CDR3 is TGCGCCAGCAGCCAGAAACAGGGGCATTCACCCCTCCACTTT. The chain has TRBV4-1 and TRBJ1-6; TRBD1 matches 7 bases. This CDR3 spans 14 amino acids. V was clipped by 3 bases and J by 8 bases; unmatched bases: 4. Per the germline V gene, CDR1 is MGHRA and CDR2 is YSYEKL.

The chain has TRBV10-3 and TRBJ1-2; a possible D gene is TRBD1 (6 bases). Per germline, CDR1 ENHRY and CDR2 SYGVKD. This CDR3 has 12 amino acids. With 10 bases removed from V and 3 bases from J, the gap between germline ends came to 12 bases. CDR3 protein: CATREGDYGYTF. CDR3 in DNA: TGTGCCACCCGTGAGGGGGACTATGGCTACACCTTC.

This chain connects TRBV5-4 to TRBJ2-7; a possible D gene is TRBD2 (5 bases). The germline CDR1 and CDR2 sequences are SGHNT and YYREEE (reference sequence). There are 15 residues in the CDR3. Deletions cut 0 bases from V and 3 bases from J, with 13 bases between. CDR3 coding DNA: TGTGCCAGCAGCTTGGTTGGCGGGCCTTTCTACGAGCAGTACTTC. Its protein product is CASSLVGGPFYEQYF.

This clone occurred once. V and J are TRBV5-6 and TRBJ2-5; D unclear. This CDR3 has 15 residues. The germline CDR1 and CDR2 sequences are SGHDT and YYEEEE. V was pared by 6 bases and J by 5 bases, with 20 bases between. The CDR3 DNA sequence: TGTGCCAGCACCCATCGGGTCCCAGGCTTTGAGACCCAGTACTTC. This translates into CASTHRVPGFETQYF. Drawing the rest from reference TRBV5-6 and TRBJ2-5, the complete variable domain is DAGVTQSPTHLIKTRGQQVTLRCSPKSGHDTVSWYQQALGQGPQFIFQYYEEEERQRGNFPDRFSGHQFPNYSSELNVNALLLGDSALYLCASTHRVPGFETQYFGPGTRLLVL.

The sample holds one count of this clone. The chain is built from TRBV19 and TRBJ1-5; tentative D call: TRBD1 (5 bases). The CDR3 contains 15 residues. V was pared by 4 bases and J by 2 bases, with 12 bases between. Germline CDR1 is LNHDA and CDR2 is SQIVND (reference sequence). In DNA form, the CDR3 reads TGTGCCAGTAGTAGGGACCGGGAGGGCAATCAGCCCCAGCATTTT. It encodes CASSRDREGNQPQHF.

CDR3 sequence reads: CASSLRGITYNSPLHF. In nucleotides, the CDR3 is TGTGCCAGCAGCTTGAGGGGTATTACCTATAATTCACCCCTCCACTTT. This chain joins TRBV4-2 and TRBJ1-6; D perhaps matches TRBD1 (5 bases). V was pared by 5 bases and J by 2 bases, with 13 bases between. CDR3 length: 16 residues. Germline-derived CDR1 and CDR2 are LGHNA and YNFKEQ.

This chain joins TRBV2 and TRBJ2-5; D remains unclear. The germline V gene encodes CDR1 SNHLY and CDR2 FYNNEI. The CDR3 totals 16 residues. Trimming stripped 0 bases from V and 1 base from J, with 12 bases between. The CDR3 protein is CASSEAPGRAQETQYF. The CDR3 DNA reads TGTGCCAGCAGTGAAGCGCCCGGACGGGCCCAAGAGACCCAGTACTTC.

The rearrangement uses TRBV25-1 and TRBJ1-2; 7 nucleotides line up with TRBD1. The CDR3 contains 13 residues. Germline V gives CDR1 MGHDK, CDR2 SYGVNS. J lost 7 bases, V lost 8 bases, and 10 bases had no gene match. In DNA form, the CDR3 reads TGTGCCAGCTCGCGACAGGGAGAATTTGGCTACACCTTC. Its translation: CASSRQGEFGYTF.

The V call is TRBV6-5, the J call TRBJ1-2; unclear D gene. The CDR3 sequence is 13 residues long. V was cut by 6 bases and J by 3 bases, with 11 bases left in between. Per germline, CDR1 MNHEY and CDR2 SVGAGI. CDR3 in amino acids: CASSDGRYYGYTF. In DNA form, the CDR3 reads TGTGCCAGCAGCGATGGACGGTACTATGGCTACACCTTC.

This clone was observed once. The V gene is TRBV5-6, the J gene TRBJ2-2; the D is unclear. The CDR3 sequence is 12 residues long. The germline gives CDR1 SGHDT, CDR2 YYEEEE. The germline V and J ends were trimmed by 1 base and 5 bases, with 3 bases remaining between them. The CDR3 nucleotides are TGTGCCAGCAGCTTGCATACCGGGGAGCTGTTTTTT. This sequence encodes CASSLHTGELFF.

Only a few counts were recorded for this clone. V gene TRBV5-1 combines with J gene TRBJ2-7; 15 bases agree with TRBD2. CDR3 size: 17 residues. Trimming cost V 5 bases and J 3 bases; bases outside gene matches: 9. The germline gives CDR1 SGHRS, CDR2 YFSETQ. CDR3 amino acids: CASRIGLAGGPVYEQYF. In DNA, the CDR3 is TGCGCCAGCAGAATTGGACTAGCGGGAGGGCCTGTCTACGAGCAGTACTTC.

The gene calls are TRBV18 and TRBJ2-5; 9 positions agree with TRBD1. This CDR3 is 14 amino acids long. Unmatched junction bases numbered 3, after V lost 2 bases and J lost 5 bases. Germline lookup yields CDR1 KGHSH and CDR2 LQKENI. The CDR3 is CASSPNRGLETQYF. The DNA for the CDR3 is TGTGCCAGCTCACCAAACAGGGGGCTGGAGACCCAGTACTTC.

This clone was counted only a few times. The rearrangement links TRBV7-9 to TRBJ2-7; no clear D gene. The germline V gene has CDR1 SEHNR and CDR2 FQNEAQ (reference sequence). V was trimmed by 11 bases and J by 5 bases, leaving 22 bases between them. This CDR3 comprises 14 residues. The CDR3 region has the DNA TGTGCCTCCTCAAACGACCCTCGTGGAGACGAGCAGTACTTC. Its translation: CASSNDPRGDEQYF.

This sequence joins TRBV11-3 and TRBJ1-1; D is unclear. Germline CDR1 reads SGHNT; CDR2 reads YENEEA. This CDR3 spans 13 amino acids. Trimming took off 4 bases at V and 4 bases at J, with 10 bases between the two ends. CDR3 coding DNA: TGTGCCAGCAGCTCATTCAATAGCACTGAAGCTTTCTTT. This sequence encodes CASSSFNSTEAFF.

The chain couples TRBV11-2 to TRBJ2-5; TRBD2 might be the D (6 bases). The ends were cut back, 2 bases at V and 5 bases at J, with 15 bases in the middle. This CDR3 comprises 15 residues. CDR1 and CDR2 (germline): SGHAT, FQNNGV. CDR3: CASSLTWRAVETQYF. As DNA, the CDR3 is TGTGCCAGCAGCTTAACCTGGAGGGCCGTGGAGACCCAGTACTTC. Full variable domain (outside the CDR3, taken from reference TRBV11-2 and TRBJ2-5): EAGVAQSPRYKIIEKRQSVAFWCNPISGHATLYWYQQILGQGPKLLIQFQNNGVVDDSQLPKDRFSAERLKGVDSTLKIQPAKLEDSAVYLCASSLTWRAVETQYFGPGTRLLVL.

The chain links TRBV7-7 to TRBJ2-7; D is uncertain. CDR1 is SSHAT, CDR2 FNYEAQ, per germline (reference sequence). Trimming removed 3 bases from V and 6 bases from J, with 3 bases in between. The CDR3 is made up of 10 amino acids. For the CDR3, the DNA is TGTGCCAGCAGCTTTTCCGAGCAGTACTTC. Amino acid sequence: CASSFSEQYF.

V usage is TRBV5-6 and J usage is TRBJ2-1; no definite D call. The germline V and J ends were trimmed by 4 bases and 9 bases, with 11 bases remaining between them. The CDR3 totals 12 residues. CDR1 is SGHDT and CDR2 is YYEEEE in the germline V gene. The CDR3 here is CASSGLRREQFF. CDR3 in DNA: TGTGCCAGCAGCGGCTTAAGGCGTGAGCAGTTCTTC.

V gene TRBV11-2 combines with J gene TRBJ2-7; TRBD1 aligns across 8 bases. The CDR3 covers 14 residues. V lost 2 bases and J lost 2; bases outside the gene matches: 2. The germline CDR1 and CDR2 sequences are SGHAT and FQNNGV. In DNA, the CDR3 is TGTGCCAGCAGCTTATGGGACAGGACCTACGAGCAGTACTTC. Residues: CASSLWDRTYEQYF.

The genes are TRBV5-1 and TRBJ2-7; 8 bases are a match to TRBD1. CDR1 and CDR2 (germline): SGHRS, YFSETQ. This CDR3 has 16 residues. V was pared by 0 bases and J by 0 bases, with 5 bases of the junction left unmatched. The CDR3 region is CASSLEGTGLSYEQYF. For the CDR3, the DNA is TGCGCCAGCAGCTTGGAAGGGACAGGACTCTCCTACGAGCAGTACTTC.

The chain carries TRBV15 and TRBJ2-3; D unclear. V was trimmed by 5 bases and J by 3 bases, leaving 15 bases between them. The V gene's germline CDR1 is LNHNV and CDR2 YYDKDF (reference sequence). The CDR3 spans 15 residues. This CDR3 is CATSPGPTWTDTQYF. CDR3 bases: TGTGCCACCAGCCCCGGACCCACTTGGACAGATACGCAGTATTTT.

The rearrangement uses TRBV5-1 and TRBJ2-7, with D uncertain. Looked up from germline, CDR1 is SGHRS and CDR2 is YFSETQ. The CDR3 extends over 12 amino acids. The V and J ends lost 0 bases and 3 bases respectively, with 4 bases between them. The CDR3 reads CASSLDLYEQYF. CDR3 nucleotide sequence: TGCGCCAGCAGCTTGGATCTCTACGAGCAGTACTTC.

The gene calls are TRBV7-9 and TRBJ1-1; tentative D call: TRBD1 (6 bases). Per germline, CDR1 SEHNR and CDR2 FQNEAQ (reference sequence). The CDR3 runs 14 residues. V lost 2 bases to trimming and J lost 3 bases, with 10 bases between them. Here the CDR3 DNA reads TGTGCCAGCAGCTTACCGGGGGGCGACACTGAAGCTTTCTTT. Amino acid sequence: CASSLPGGDTEAFF.

The V call is TRBV6-1, the J call TRBJ2-7, with 9 positions matching TRBD2. Germline CDR1 reads MNHNS; CDR2 reads SASEGT. CDR3 length: 14 residues. With 6 bases clipped from V and 1 base from J, the junction kept 4 bases outside the gene matches. The CDR3 reads CASSGTSISYEQYF. The CDR3 DNA is TGTGCCAGCAGCGGGACTAGCATTTCCTACGAGCAGTACTTC.

This clone was detected once. The chain carries TRBV19 and TRBJ2-5, with D unclear. The J call is in doubt because the DNA end fits TRBJ2-7 better. CDR1 LNHDA and CDR2 SQIVND come from the germline V gene (reference sequence). The CDR3 has 13 amino acids. The CDR3 coding sequence is TGTGCCAGTAGTATAGTCCCGACCTACGAGCAGTACTTC. This codes for CASSIVPTYEQYF.

The J gene is TRBJ2-7, the V gene TRBV12-5, with TRBD1 matching over 12 bases. J lost 7 bases, V lost 4 bases, and 5 bases had no gene match. CDR1 and CDR2 (germline): LGHNT, FRNRAP. This CDR3 has 14 amino acids. CDR3 nucleotides: TGTGCTAGTGGTTCGGGACAGGGGGCGGATGAGCAGTACTTC. This sequence encodes CASGSGQGADEQYF.

This chain joins TRBV2 and TRBJ2-1; 14 bases fit TRBD2. From germline, CDR1 is SNHLY and CDR2 FYNNEI. This CDR3 spans 15 amino acids. V lost 5 bases, J lost 7 bases, and 4 bases stayed unmatched. Written as DNA, the CDR3 is TGTGCCAGCAGTTCCGGGACTAGCGGGGGAAATGAGCAGTTCTTC. Translating gives CASSSGTSGGNEQFF.

The chain employs TRBV12-5 and TRBJ2-3, with D unclear. V lost 0 bases and J lost 1, with 5 bases in between. Germline V gives CDR1 LGHNT, CDR2 FRNRAP. The CDR3 is 14 residues long. CDR3 region: CASGLVPRTDTQYF. The CDR3 region has the DNA TGTGCTAGTGGTTTGGTACCCCGCACAGATACGCAGTATTTT.

CDR3: CASSLGGGPGTGELFF. The CDR3 bases are TGTGCCAGCAGCTTAGGAGGGGGCCCGGGCACCGGGGAGCTGTTTTTT. This chain uses TRBV7-6 with TRBJ2-2, with TRBD1 matching 7 bases. V gave up 1 base and J gave up 4 bases; unmatched junction bases: 6. The V gene's germline CDR1 is SGHVS and CDR2 FNYEAQ. The CDR3 is 16 amino acids.

This chain joins TRBV18 and TRBJ2-3; D gene uncertain. The germline gives CDR1 KGHSH, CDR2 LQKENI. Trimming pared 2 bases from V and 3 bases from J, leaving 9 bases between. The CDR3 spans 14 residues. CDR3 bases: TGTGCCAGCTCACCAGGTACCCGTACAGATACGCAGTATTTT. Encoded protein: CASSPGTRTDTQYF.